The 8 T cell receptor beta chains below all came from one sample that was sequenced in a study of blood T cells in healthy people across ages. Combining a sample-barcoded 5' primer with a J-beta primer mix, a second PCR ran for 7 to 11 cycles. TCRdb ran MiXCR on the 5' RACE reads and lists one entry per CDR3 protein. The top ten clones hold 45% to 65% of a sample with 350,000 to 450,000 distinct CDR3 sequences, about 55% of them seen once. The sample taken for sequencing was blood. These receptors all come from a man aged 55 to 70 in good health.

Worth noting for this clonotype: One junction end disagrees with the germline gene, perhaps due to a read error. The V gene is TRBV20-1, the J gene TRBJ2-7; D gene ambiguous. The length of the CDR3 is 12 residues. The germline V gene has CDR1 DFQATT and CDR2 SNEGSKA (reference sequence). This chain's CDR3 is CSAPRTSYERYF. CDR3 coding DNA: TGCAGTGCTCCTAGAACCTCCTACGAGCGGTACTTC.

The V gene is TRBV5-1, the J gene TRBJ1-4; tentatively, D is TRBD1 (5 bases). The CDR3 covers 15 residues. Germline values: CDR1 SGHRS, CDR2 YFSETQ. The germline V and J ends were trimmed by 3 bases and 8 bases, with 17 bases remaining between them. CDR3 DNA sequence: TGCGCCAGCAGCTGGGGACGGACGGTTTGGGAAAAACTGTTTTTT. It encodes CASSWGRTVWEKLFF.

The chain uses TRBV7-2 and TRBJ2-7; the match to TRBD2 covers 10 bases. This CDR3 contains 14 residues. The V gene end was trimmed by 5 bases and the J gene end by 7 bases; junction bases not matched to a gene: 8. Germline V lookup: CDR1 SGHTA, CDR2 FQGNSA. The CDR3 DNA follows: TGTGCCAGCAGCGGAGCGGGAGGGCCGAGGGAGCAGTACTTC. Its protein product is CASSGAGGPREQYF.

Note on this clonotype: A much bigger clone sits one base away, suggesting this may be a read error. The J gene is TRBJ2-7, the V gene TRBV21-1; TRBD1 is taken as the D call from the table, unchecked against the DNA. TRBV21-1 corresponds to a pseudogene. The CDR3 runs 17 residues. The CDR3 coding sequence is TGTGCCAGCACCGAGCGAAGGGGGACTGCGAGCACCTACGAGCAGTACTTC. Amino acid sequence: CASTERRGTASTYEQYF.

The gene calls are TRBV5-1 and TRBJ1-1; no clear D. Germline loops: CDR1 SGHRS, CDR2 YFSETQ. The CDR3 runs to 13 residues. Between the trimmed V and J ends, which lost 7 bases and 3 bases, there was a span of 13 bases. This CDR3 reads CASSAEGYTEAFF. The CDR3 DNA is TGCGCCAGCTCGGCAGAAGGTTACACTGAAGCTTTCTTT.

This chain connects TRBV14 to TRBJ2-5, with 8 bases matching TRBD2. The CDR3 sequence is 16 residues long. V trimming: 3 bases; J trimming: 4 bases; junction bases outside the gene matches: 10. Germline V gene lookup returns CDR1 SGHDN and CDR2 FVKESK. The CDR3 here is CASSHLQRGPRETQYF. Written as DNA, the CDR3 is TGTGCCAGCAGCCACCTGCAGCGGGGGCCCCGAGAGACCCAGTACTTC.

In this sample, this clonotype turned up a few times. An end of the junction differs from the germline gene, which may be a read error. The rearrangement joins TRBV7-7 to TRBJ2-7; TRBD1 matches 10 bases. Germline V lookup: CDR1 SSHAT, CDR2 FNYEAQ (reference sequence). The CDR3 is made up of 15 amino acids. The CDR3: CASSLQTGGRYEQYF. The CDR3 DNA sequence: TGTGCTAGCAGCCTCCAGACAGGGGGCCGCTACGAGCAGTACTTC.

The gene calls are TRBV6-1 and TRBJ2-7; 12 positions match TRBD2. Germline V gene lookup returns CDR1 MNHNS and CDR2 SASEGT. Trimming took 8 bases from V and 2 from J; bases not matched to a gene: 7. The CDR3 is 15 residues long. CDR3 DNA: TGTGCCAGCGACCTAGCGGGGGGGTTACCCTACGAGCAGTACTTC. Amino acid sequence: CASDLAGGLPYEQYF.